This entry lists 20 T cell receptor beta chains sequenced from one sample in a study of PD-1 blockade in classical Hodgkin lymphoma (dated by TCRdb to 2019 to 2021). Receptor amplification or capture employed the immunoSEQ multiplex PCR assay. The clones in this table, taken by TCRdb from immuneACCESS, are in-frame only. Not every clone is retained; where verified, under half of the shortfall comes from an unresolved V gene, and the cause of the rest is unknown. The sample includes 80,000 to 100,000 clones, with roughly 90% observed a single time. Roughly 2.8% of the sample comes from the top ten. This specimen's time point label, interpreted: cycle 1 day 1 (C1D1), immediately before nivolumab initiation. Every trial patient had relapsed following autologous stem cell transplantation, and prior brentuximab vedotin exposure was what differed among cohorts A, B and C. The sample consisted of peripheral blood mononuclear cells (PBMCs), taken at baseline. The receptors shown here come from a human donor with classical Hodgkin lymphoma.

The chain carries TRBV27 and TRBJ2-7; TRBD1 matches 7 bases. The CDR3 sequence is 13 residues long. Per germline, CDR1 MNHEY and CDR2 SMNVEV (reference sequence). V lost 5 bases to trimming and J lost 5 bases; unmatched junction nucleotides: 6. This CDR3 reads CASSQWTGDEQYF. The CDR3 bases are TGTGCCAGCAGTCAGTGGACAGGAGACGAGCAGTACTTC.

This chain links TRBV5-1 with TRBJ2-2; D is undetermined. CDR3 size: 13 residues. From germline, CDR1 is SGHRS and CDR2 YFSETQ. The V end was cut by 2 bases, the J end by 5 bases, with 7 bases between. The CDR3 coding sequence is TGCGCCAGCAGCTTTCGTCAGACCGGGGAGCTGTTTTTT. Its protein product is CASSFRQTGELFF.

The chain carries TRBV28 and TRBJ1-5; D ambiguous. The germline gives CDR1 MDHEN, CDR2 SYDVKM. The CDR3 consists of 14 residues. V dropped 4 bases and J dropped 2 bases, with 9 bases sitting between them. The CDR3 coding sequence is TGTGCCAGCAGTTCTGCGGGAGGCAATCAGCCCCAGCATTTT. Translation: CASSSAGGNQPQHF.

The chain employs TRBV6-1 and TRBJ2-7; 11 nucleotides match TRBD1. With V trimmed by 6 bases and J by 4 bases, 2 bases remained unmatched. Germline V lookup: CDR1 MNHNS, CDR2 SASEGT. The CDR3 spans 13 residues. CDR3 DNA: TGTGCCAGCAGGGACAGGGGGCGATACGAGCAGTACTTC. It translates to CASRDRGRYEQYF.

This chain links TRBV29-1 with TRBJ1-4; D not certain. Per the germline V gene, CDR1 is SQVTM and CDR2 is ANQGSEA. The CDR3 is 13 residues long. Trimming shortened V by 4 bases and J by 3 bases, and 9 bases separated the two germline ends. The CDR3 DNA sequence: TGCAGCGTTGCAGGACGAGCTAATGAAAAACTGTTTTTT. Amino acid sequence: CSVAGRANEKLFF.

The J gene is TRBJ2-5, the V gene TRBV11-1; 8 bases are shared with TRBD2. V trimming: 3 bases; J trimming: 5 bases; junction bases outside the gene matches: 2. Per the germline V gene, CDR1 is SGHAT and CDR2 is FQDESV (reference sequence). CDR3 length: 13 residues. The CDR3 coding sequence is TGTGCCAGCAGCTTCGGCGGGAGGGAGACCCAGTACTTC. The encoded protein is CASSFGGRETQYF.

Only a few counts were recorded for this clone. The chain is built from TRBV5-1 and TRBJ2-1; 9 bases are a match to TRBD2. This CDR3 comprises 16 residues. V shed 0 bases, J shed 8 bases, and the junction held 9 bases outside the gene matches. Germline CDR1 reads SGHRS; CDR2 reads YFSETQ. The CDR3 coding sequence is TGCGCCAGCAGCTTGGAATCGGCGGGAGGGCTGGATGAGCAGTTCTTC. This encodes CASSLESAGGLDEQFF.

This chain links TRBV14 with TRBJ2-7, with D tentatively TRBD1 (5 bases). Germline-derived CDR1 and CDR2 are SGHDN and FVKESK. The CDR3 has 13 residues. The V end lost 3 bases, the J end lost 2 bases, and 8 bases lay between the germline ends. The CDR3 DNA reads as TGTGCCAGCAGCCACAGGGCCCCCTACGAGCAGTACTTC. Its protein product is CASSHRAPYEQYF. Together with reference TRBV14 and TRBJ2-7, the CDR3 gives the full variable domain: EAGVTQFPSHSVIEKGQTVTLRCDPISGHDNLYWYRRVMGKEIKFLLHFVKESKQDESGMPNNRFLAERTGGTYSTLKVQPAELEDSGVYFCASSHRAPYEQYFGPGTRLTVT.

In this sample, this clone turned up a few times. The V gene is TRBV28, the J gene TRBJ2-4; the match to TRBD2 covers 8 bases. Germline loops: CDR1 MDHEN, CDR2 SYDVKM. V lost 5 bases to trimming and J lost 8 bases; unmatched junction nucleotides: 11. The CDR3 has 15 amino acids. The DNA of the CDR3 is TGTGCCAGCAGTCCTCCAGTTGTCGGGAGGGACATTCAGTACTTC. This gives the protein CASSPPVVGRDIQYF.

The chain employs TRBV7-6 and TRBJ2-6, with 10 bases lining up with TRBD2. Looked up from germline, CDR1 is SGHVS and CDR2 is FNYEAQ. This CDR3 region has 17 residues. J was trimmed by 0 bases and V by 5 bases; bases with no gene match: 4. The CDR3 loop reads CASSPGTSVSGANVLTF. The CDR3 coding sequence is TGTGCCAGCAGCCCCGGGACTAGCGTCTCTGGGGCCAACGTCCTGACTTTC.

The chain recombines TRBV27 with TRBJ1-1; D not resolved. V was trimmed by 0 bases and J by 1 base, leaving 15 bases between them. This CDR3 is built from 17 residues. Germline CDR1 reads MNHEY; CDR2 reads SMNVEV (reference sequence). The CDR3 region has the DNA TGTGCCAGCAGTTTATCTTTCATCCTTCATAAGAACACTGAAGCTTTCTTT. This sequence encodes CASSLSFILHKNTEAFF.

This clone showed up just once. The chain carries TRBV4-1 and TRBJ2-5; D is tentatively TRBD1 or TRBD2 (5 bases each). The CDR3 totals 16 residues. Trimming took off 4 bases at V and 5 bases at J, with 20 bases between the two ends. Germline values: CDR1 MGHRA, CDR2 YSYEKL. CDR3 DNA sequence: TGCGCCAGCAGCCCTCTCGGTTTTGGCAGGGAGGAGACCCAGTACTTC. As protein: CASSPLGFGREETQYF.

The chain uses TRBV29-1 and TRBJ2-7; D is undetermined. V was pared by 2 bases and J by 7 bases, with 9 bases between. Per the germline V gene, CDR1 is SQVTM and CDR2 is ANQGSEA. The CDR3 length is 11 residues. In nucleotides, the CDR3 is TGCAGCGTTGAAAGTAGCCAGGAGCAGTACTTC. Amino acids: CSVESSQEQYF.

The V gene is TRBV1, the J gene TRBJ1-5; the table's D call TRBD1 went unverified against the DNA. TRBV1 is tagged as a pseudogene. There are 20 residues in the CDR3. This CDR3 reads CTRRKSYGTQVEGGNQPQHF. The CDR3 DNA reads as TGCACCAGGAGGAAGAGTTATGGGACACAAGTGGAAGGTGGCAATCAGCCCCAGCATTTT.

J is TRBJ2-1 and V is TRBV7-9, with TRBD2 matching over 8 bases. The ends lost 2 bases at V and 3 bases at J; junction bases unmatched: 3. Looked up from germline, CDR1 is SEHNR and CDR2 is FQNEAQ (reference sequence). The CDR3 is 15 residues long. The CDR3 region is CASSLSSGGYNEQFF. CDR3 bases: TGTGCCAGCAGCTTAAGCAGCGGGGGCTACAATGAGCAGTTCTTC.

The chain uses TRBV27 and TRBJ2-2; 9 bases match TRBD2. CDR3 length: 18 amino acids. The germline V gene encodes CDR1 MNHEY and CDR2 SMNVEV (reference sequence). Losses at the gene ends were 7 bases for V and 0 bases for J; bases not matched to a gene: 12. CDR3 loop: CASTHDAGGPSNTGELFF. In nucleotides, the CDR3 is TGTGCCAGCACTCACGACGCGGGAGGGCCTTCGAACACCGGGGAGCTGTTTTTT.

The CDR3 protein is CASRGTDRNYGYTF. For the CDR3, the DNA is TGTGCCAGCAGGGGGACGGACAGAAACTATGGCTACACCTTC. This sequence joins TRBV28 and TRBJ1-2; D perhaps matches TRBD1 (6 bases). CDR3 length: 14 amino acids. Trimming removed 6 bases from V and 2 bases from J, with 13 bases in between. Germline CDR1 and CDR2: MDHEN and SYDVKM.

The chain joins TRBV28 to TRBJ2-5; D is possibly TRBD1 or TRBD2 (5 bases each). The V gene lost 10 bases and the J gene lost 2 bases, with 17 bases spanning the gap. CDR1 is MDHEN, CDR2 SYDVKM, per germline. CDR3 length: 14 residues. The CDR3 DNA reads TGTGCCACCGTGGGGGTTTGGGGGCAAGAGACCCAGTACTTC. Its translation: CATVGVWGQETQYF.

The CDR3 protein is CASSLGLAGGPRELFF. The CDR3 DNA reads as TGTGCCAGCAGTTTAGGTCTAGCGGGAGGGCCCCGGGAGCTGTTTTTT. The V and J genes are TRBV27 and TRBJ2-2, with 12 bases matching TRBD2. Unmatched junction bases numbered 7, after V lost 2 bases and J lost 9 bases. The germline gives CDR1 MNHEY, CDR2 SMNVEV (reference sequence). The CDR3 sequence is 16 residues long.

On this clone: Other nucleotide sequences in the sample specify the same CDR3. This chain links TRBV19 with TRBJ2-5, with D perhaps TRBD2 (5 bases). Germline CDR1 LNHDA, CDR2 SQIVND (reference sequence). With 5 bases removed from V and 5 bases from J, the gap between germline ends came to 9 bases. This CDR3 contains 12 residues. CDR3 sequence: CASSRSGETQYF. In DNA, the CDR3 is TGTGCCAGTAGTCGATCGGGGGAGACCCAGTACTTC.